This T cell receptor beta chain came from a study of blood T cell repertoires in COVID-19. For the study at large: Both acute and convalescent COVID-19 samples were obtained from the United States, Italy and Spain.

The assay was immunoSEQ multiplex PCR, and TCRdb's table has in-frame clones only and misses some. The sample includes under 300,000 clones, approximately 78% of them seen just once. This clone has only a few counts. Specimen: peripheral blood. The receptor was isolated from a woman aged 55-70 years with active or convalescent COVID-19.

Here the CDR3 DNA reads TGTGCCAGTAGTATCTTTCCGGGACAGGGGGTCCCAGATACGCAGTATTTT. Translated: CASSIFPGQGVPDTQYF. This rearrangement joins TRBV19 to TRBJ2-3, with 11 bases fitting TRBD1. The germline V gene encodes CDR1 LNHDA and CDR2 SQIVND (reference sequence). With V trimmed by 3 bases and J by 4 bases, 9 bases remained unmatched. The CDR3 sequence is 17 residues long.